The 26 T cell receptor beta chains below all came from one sample that was sequenced in a study of cytomegalovirus exposure and HLA in healthy donors. Amplification used 60 Vbeta primers and 13 Jbeta primers. Profiled with immunoSEQ multiplex PCR; TCRdb holds only in-frame clones, not every one. The sample contains over 30,000 clones, roughly 69% of which appear only once. Source material: PBMCs. Receptors were obtained from a man aged 45-60 years in good health and CMV-seropositive.

The V and J genes are TRBV29-1 and TRBJ1-1; D may be TRBD1 (5 bases). This CDR3 has 13 residues. From germline, CDR1 is SQVTM and CDR2 ANQGSEA. V was cut by 4 bases and J by 4 bases, with 13 bases left in between. DNA of the CDR3: TGCAGCGTTGCGGCAGGGACTAGCACTGAAGCTTTCTTT. Residues: CSVAAGTSTEAFF.

V is TRBV28 and J is TRBJ2-7, with TRBD2 matching 10 bases. The CDR3 contains 16 residues. After removal of 8 bases from V and 3 bases from J, the junction contained 13 bases not matched to a gene. The germline CDR1 and CDR2 sequences are MDHEN and SYDVKM. CDR3 sequence reads: CASERVAGGLSYEQYF. CDR3 DNA: TGTGCCAGCGAGAGGGTAGCGGGAGGCCTAAGCTACGAGCAGTACTTC.

This clone was seen once. This sequence joins TRBV30 and TRBJ2-7; perhaps TRBD1 as D (5 bases). CDR1 GTSNPN and CDR2 SVGIG come from the germline V gene (reference sequence). V gave up 2 bases and J gave up 6 bases, with 11 bases separating them. The CDR3 contains 12 residues. The CDR3, as DNA: TGTGCCTGGAGTAACGAAGGGGTCGAGCAGTACTTC. Its protein product is CAWSNEGVEQYF.

The table lists this clone with a count of one. The chain links TRBV29-1 to TRBJ2-1; 8 bases agree with TRBD2. This CDR3 has 14 amino acids. The V gene end was trimmed by 4 bases and the J gene end by 7 bases; junction bases not matched to a gene: 9. Germline CDR1 SQVTM, CDR2 ANQGSEA. The CDR3 protein is CSVAGLASGNEQFF. The DNA of the CDR3 is TGCAGCGTTGCAGGACTAGCATCGGGAAATGAGCAGTTCTTC.

This chain joins TRBV30 and TRBJ2-1; 7 bases fit TRBD2. This CDR3 region has 11 residues. V gave up 7 bases and J gave up 8 bases; unmatched junction bases: 5. Germline CDR1 reads GTSNPN; CDR2 reads SVGIG (reference sequence). The CDR3 protein is CAYRLAHEQFF. CDR3 coding DNA: TGTGCCTACAGACTAGCCCATGAGCAGTTCTTC.

V gene TRBV11-1 combines with J gene TRBJ1-1, with D unresolved. Germline CDR1 and CDR2: SGHAT and FQDESV (reference sequence). The length of the CDR3 is 14 residues. V was pared by 1 base and J by 7 bases, with 13 bases between. CDR3 sequence: CASSLDIVGLEAFF. Here the CDR3 DNA reads TGTGCCAGCAGCTTAGATATTGTGGGCCTTGAAGCTTTCTTT.

The chain carries TRBV4-1 and TRBJ2-5, with a tentative D call TRBD1 (5 bases). Trimming took 5 bases from V and 0 from J, leaving 13 bases between them. The CDR3 consists of 15 residues. Germline V gene data show CDR1 as MGHRA and CDR2 as YSYEKL. As DNA, the CDR3 is TGCGCCAGCAGCTCCAGGGCCCCTTACCAAGAGACCCAGTACTTC. Protein sequence: CASSSRAPYQETQYF.

Written as DNA, the CDR3 is TGTGCCAGCAGTTTTCTCGGGACAGACGACGAGCAGTACTTC. Translated: CASSFLGTDDEQYF. The rearrangement uses TRBV28 and TRBJ2-7; 7 bases fit TRBD1. This CDR3 comprises 14 residues. Germline V gene data show CDR1 as MDHEN and CDR2 as SYDVKM. With 3 bases clipped from V and 5 bases from J, the junction kept 7 bases outside the gene matches.

The chain is built from TRBV5-4 and TRBJ2-7; TRBD2 matches at 7 bases. Germline V gene lookup returns CDR1 SGHNT and CDR2 YYREEE (reference sequence). This CDR3 contains 14 residues. Trimming cost V 1 base and J 2 bases; bases outside gene matches: 3. CDR3 coding DNA: TGTGCCAGCAGCTTGTGGGGGGGAACCTACGAGCAGTACTTC. Encoded protein: CASSLWGGTYEQYF.

The V and J genes are TRBV4-1 and TRBJ2-1, with D maybe TRBD1 (6 bases). V gave up 1 base and J gave up 8 bases, with 9 bases separating them. Germline CDR1 is MGHRA and CDR2 is YSYEKL. The CDR3 contains 13 residues. CDR3 sequence (DNA): TGCGCCAGCAGCCAAGCTTGGGGGCATGAGCAGTTCTTC. This translates into CASSQAWGHEQFF.

In DNA, the CDR3 is TGTGCCTGGAGTGGTTGGGGGGACACCATATATTTT. This sequence encodes CAWSGWGDTIYF. V and J are TRBV30 and TRBJ1-3; tentatively, D is TRBD1 (5 bases). Trimming removed 1 base from V and 8 bases from J, with 9 bases in between. Germline values: CDR1 GTSNPN, CDR2 SVGIG (reference sequence). The CDR3 extends over 12 amino acids.

This clone was found a few times. The V gene is TRBV4-1, the J gene TRBJ2-7, with TRBD2 as a possible D gene (5 bases). CDR3 length equals 15 residues. V lost 2 bases to trimming and J lost 0 bases, with 11 bases between them. Germline V lookup: CDR1 MGHRA, CDR2 YSYEKL. As DNA, the CDR3 is TGCGCCAGCAGCCAAACGGGGAAAGACTCCTACGAGCAGTACTTC. It yields the protein CASSQTGKDSYEQYF.

This rearrangement joins TRBV6-5 to TRBJ2-7; 16 nucleotides agree with TRBD2. The CDR3 is made up of 15 amino acids. V shed 6 bases, J shed 7 bases, and the junction held 6 bases outside the gene matches. Germline V gene data show CDR1 as MNHEY and CDR2 as SVGAGI. CDR3 sequence reads: CASSRGTSGRGEQYF. The CDR3, as DNA: TGTGCCAGCAGCCGGGGGACTAGCGGGAGGGGAGAGCAGTACTTC.

The rearrangement uses TRBV6-5 and TRBJ1-2; 9 nucleotides line up with TRBD1. The V and J ends lost 6 bases and 2 bases, in that order; junction bases with no gene match: 4. Germline V lookup: CDR1 MNHEY, CDR2 SVGAGI. The CDR3 has 14 residues. CDR3 nucleotide sequence: TGTGCCAGCAGCCGGGGACAGGGAAACTATGGCTACACCTTC. Its protein is CASSRGQGNYGYTF.

The chain joins TRBV5-1 to TRBJ2-1; 7 positions match TRBD2. V shed 0 bases and J 7 bases; nucleotides not matched to a gene: 4. CDR3 length: 14 residues. In germline, CDR1 is SGHRS, CDR2 YFSETQ. The CDR3 DNA follows: TGCGCCAGCAGCTTGGCTAGCGGACTTAATGAGCAGTTCTTC. Residues: CASSLASGLNEQFF.

The CDR3 DNA follows: TGCGCCAGCAGCCCCGGGGGGGGAAGGTCCTACGAGCAGTACTTC. Protein product: CASSPGGGRSYEQYF. The V call is TRBV5-1, the J call TRBJ2-7, with 8 bases matching TRBD2. This CDR3 has 15 residues. Germline V gene lookup returns CDR1 SGHRS and CDR2 YFSETQ. With 4 bases clipped from V and 1 base from J, the junction kept 7 bases outside the gene matches.

V usage is TRBV10-2 and J usage is TRBJ2-7; D gene uncertain. CDR3 size: 12 residues. The germline V gene has CDR1 WSHSY and CDR2 SAAADI. Trimming cost V 7 bases and J 3 bases, with 10 bases left between them. The CDR3 region is CASKGEVYEQYF. CDR3 in DNA: TGCGCCAGCAAAGGAGAGGTCTACGAGCAGTACTTC.

The chain recombines TRBV29-1 with TRBJ2-7; 10 bases align to TRBD1. Germline assignment: CDR1 SQVTM and CDR2 ANQGSEA. The trim removed 5 bases at V and 5 bases at J, leaving 6 bases unmatched. CDR3 size: 13 residues. For the CDR3, the DNA is TGCAGCGTTACCGGGACAGGGGTAAACGAGCAGTACTTC. This gives the protein CSVTGTGVNEQYF.

This clone came up a few times. V is TRBV7-6 and J is TRBJ1-3, with 9 bases lining up with TRBD1. Trimming took 5 bases from V and 7 from J; bases not matched to a gene: 3. CDR1 and CDR2 (germline): SGHVS, FNYEAQ. There are 13 residues in the CDR3. The CDR3 spells CASSTDRGNTIYF. CDR3 DNA sequence: TGTGCCAGCAGCACAGACAGGGGGAACACCATATATTTT.

This clone came up a few times. The rearrangement joins TRBV30 to TRBJ1-1; D possibly corresponds to TRBD1 (6 bases). The V end lost 2 bases, the J end lost 0 bases, and 7 bases lay between the germline ends. Looked up from germline, CDR1 is GTSNPN and CDR2 is SVGIG (reference sequence). The CDR3 loop spans 13 amino acids. The CDR3 nucleotides read TGTGCCTGGAGTTACAGGGTGAACACTGAAGCTTTCTTT. Translated: CAWSYRVNTEAFF. Full variable domain (remainder filled in from reference TRBV30 and TRBJ1-1): SQTIHQWPATLVQPVGSPLSLECTVEGTSNPNLYWYRQAAGRGLQLLFYSVGIGQISSEVPQNLSASRPQDRQFILSSKKLLLSDSGFYLCAWSYRVNTEAFFGQGTRLTVV.

This chain connects TRBV6-1 to TRBJ2-1, with a weak D call TRBD1 (6 bases). Trimming cost V 6 bases and J 10 bases, with 10 bases left between them. Germline CDR1 and CDR2: MNHNS and SASEGT. CDR3 length equals 11 residues. Written as DNA, the CDR3 is TGTGCCAGCAGGCACAGGGCGGAGCAGTTCTTC. This gives the protein CASRHRAEQFF.

The rearrangement joins TRBV7-7 to TRBJ1-5; D is possibly TRBD1 (6 bases). V lost 5 bases and J 4 bases, leaving 15 bases between the germline ends. This CDR3 has 15 residues. Germline-derived CDR1 and CDR2 are SSHAT and FNYEAQ (reference sequence). CDR3 loop: CASSLVGDKNQPQHF. CDR3 bases: TGTGCCAGCAGCCTAGTAGGGGACAAGAATCAGCCCCAGCATTTT.

The chain carries TRBV5-1 and TRBJ1-1; D is ambiguous. The CDR3 sequence is 14 residues long. V dropped 4 bases and J dropped 1 base, with 11 bases sitting between them. Germline CDR1 reads SGHRS; CDR2 reads YFSETQ. The CDR3 sequence is CASSPAAANTEAFF. The DNA for the CDR3 is TGCGCCAGCAGCCCTGCGGCAGCGAACACTGAAGCTTTCTTT.

The rearrangement links TRBV7-8 to TRBJ1-1; maybe TRBD1 (6 bases). This CDR3 region has 20 residues. V was pared by 5 bases and J by 0 bases, with 28 bases between. The germline V gene encodes CDR1 SGHVS and CDR2 FQNEAQ. The CDR3 coding sequence is TGTGCCAGCAGCCCAGAAACCTCGGAACAGGGATGGAGTCTGAACACTGAAGCTTTCTTT. This encodes CASSPETSEQGWSLNTEAFF.

This clone was picked up a small number of times. The V gene is TRBV5-6, the J gene TRBJ1-1, with 7 bases lining up with TRBD1. The CDR3 contains 15 residues. The V gene's germline CDR1 is SGHDT and CDR2 YYEEEE. The J segment lost 0 bases and the V segment lost 4 bases, leaving 6 bases of the junction unmatched. In DNA form, the CDR3 reads TGTGCCAGCAGCGAGACAGGGACCATGAACACTGAAGCTTTCTTT. It specifies CASSETGTMNTEAFF.

There are a few counts of this clone. This sequence joins TRBV7-9 and TRBJ2-7; D gene unclear. The germline V and J ends were trimmed by 5 bases and 0 bases, with 11 bases remaining between them. The CDR3 sequence is 14 residues long. The germline CDR1 and CDR2 sequences are SEHNR and FQNEAQ (reference sequence). The CDR3 DNA reads TGTGCCAGCAGCGGAGACTGGAGCTCCTACGAGCAGTACTTC. It encodes CASSGDWSSYEQYF.